The entry that follows covers one T cell receptor (beta chain) sequence. The antigen remains undetermined. V was clipped by 4 bases and J by 4 bases; unmatched bases: 13. CDR3 size: 17 residues. The germline V gene encodes CDR1 MGHRA and CDR2 YSYEKL. TCRbeta library preparation incorporated unique molecular identifiers. TCRdb reprocessed the PCR reads with MiXCR, giving one entry per CDR3 protein. Of a few hundred thousand distinct CDR3 sequences in the sample, 15% to 20% were seen once. This specimen belongs to a study of T-cell reconstitution after alpha-beta-depleted transplantation in children. Study-wide results and caveats: Newly produced T cells mostly provided counts and TCRbeta diversity after one year, as hyperexpanded clones declined. Recipient T cells and thymic progenitors that survived were the source of the high TCRbeta diversity seen at day 60 in some patients. Reports say that about two months after transplant, the alpha-beta T cells came out of several hundred graft clones that had expanded.

The chain carries TRBV4-1 and TRBJ2-7; TRBD2 matches at 10 bases. The clonotype comes from a boy in the first two years of life who had a stem cell transplant for Wiskott-Aldrich syndrome, so the T cells may come from the graft donor. The sample in question was PBMCs, mostly from graft donor cells, obtained 360 days after TCRalphabeta/CD19-depleted stem cell transplant. The CDR3 DNA sequence: TGCGCCAGCAGCCGAAACCTGGGGACTAGCGAGAATTACGAGCAGTACTTC. It codes for CASSRNLGTSENYEQYF.